This T cell receptor beta chain was identified in a study of blood T cell repertoires in COVID-19. Study-wide background: Acute-phase and convalescent COVID-19 samples originated in the United States, Italy and Spain. T cells, B-cell-depleted T cells, or PBMCs supplied cDNA or gDNA.

Per the germline V gene, CDR1 is SGHNT and CDR2 is YENEEA. The CDR3 runs to 17 residues. V lost 1 base, J lost 7 bases, and 20 bases lay in between. Only a few counts were recorded for this clone. Patients in Seattle were enrolled during active infection, then followed longitudinally. Original analysis: Reference gene primer amplification yielded estimated nucleated cell counts. Sequencing used immunoSEQ multiplex PCR; TCRdb keeps in-frame clones, though not all of them. Clone size and V and J calls were adopted from that table, with D and trimming inferred from the DNA. The sample yields about 500,000 clones, roughly 87% seen once.

This chain joins TRBV11-3 and TRBJ2-4; possibly TRBD2 for D (5 bases). The receptor comes from a man between 18 and 29 years old with COVID-19, enrolled during active disease. The sequenced material came from peripheral blood. Here the CDR3 reads CASSLVFAEVGWNIQYF. The CDR3 DNA is TGTGCCAGCAGCTTAGTTTTTGCGGAGGTGGGTTGGAACATTCAGTACTTC.